This T cell receptor (beta chain) was captured in a study of relationships among human T cell subsets (dated by TCRdb to about 2010). Context from the whole study: Sequencing was performed on eight distinct blood T cell populations: pan T, CD8 cytotoxic, regulatory, Th1, Th2, naive plus transitional, activated and memory cells. On the study overall, not on this receptor specifically: While more than 50% of CD8+ cytotoxic sequences came from clones with more than 100 reads, the regulatory and Th2 subsets had few clones of that kind. The bead-based sorting was unable to rule out the presence of a CD4+CD8+ double-positive population. The considerable overlap in CDR3s among Th1, Th2 and regulatory T cells was taken as suggesting that cell fate choices are stochastic. The seven subsets showed no statistically significant differences in V, D and J usage, CDR3 length, or N-nucleotide additions.

A distance of 11 bases separates the germline ends of V and J, which lose 4 bases and 2 bases respectively. The CDR3 starts with the cysteine, ends with the phenylalanine, and has 14 residues. Left in the record is the CDR3 DNA by itself, 42 bases read in frame from the first base. CDR1 SGHRS and CDR2 YFSETQ are derived from the germline V gene. Library preparation used multiplex PCR. The data were produced on a 454 GS FLX. Semiquantitative ARM-PCR was used to amplify the TCR alpha and beta CDR3 regions from mRNA. In ARM-PCR, tagged nested gene-specific primers were used first, and communal superprimers then performed exponential amplification. Exonuclease was used to remove the nested primers before the first-round PCR products went through the second amplification round. The amplicons were sequenced on the 454 platform, which can rapidly sequence millions of DNA fragments without cloning bias. A read counted as effective if the read could be mapped to both V and J germline segments. As for the original processing: IRmap was used to assign reads to germline V, D and J segments, relying on pyromap, a Smith-Waterman modification adapted to 454 sequencing errors. Cutoffs set at the 99th percentile of alignment scores from simulated random sequences were applied to filter D-beta assignments. The CDR3 was taken to be the amino acids lying between the conserved V-segment Y[YFLI]C motif and the J-segment [FW]GXGT motif. Repertoire diversity was estimated with a compound Poisson process model previously applied to large-scale EST data. A cross-contamination detection procedure was applied to argue against sample contamination as the source of shared CDR3s. The raw public data were reprocessed by TCRdb itself: fastp quality trimming at Q25, MiXCR clonotype calling, in-frame beta chains only. One record per CDR3 amino acid sequence lists the most common genes and DNA. The V and J calls, along with clone size, are taken from TCRdb and not from the paper's own processing. The sample table shows fewer than 15,000 distinct CDR3 sequences, and around 67% are seen once. Together, the top ten hold roughly 27% of the sample.

The CD4+CD25-CD294- flow-through remaining after the CD25, CD56 and CD294 bead selections was collected as Th1 cells. T cell subsets were isolated with Miltenyi superparamagnetic beads coated with subset-specific monoclonal antibodies. Every T cell population came from peripheral blood. Ficoll separation was used to obtain mononuclear cells from whole blood, after which anti-CD14 microbeads were used to deplete monocytes. Isolated cell populations were immediately resuspended in RNAprotect reagent. This clonotype came up a few times. Its antigen is still unknown. Nothing much larger sits one base from this clone, and base qualities are not available.

Recombination linked TRBV5-1 to TRBJ2-3; TRBD1 could be the D gene, as 6 bases match. This clonotype originated in a man between 40 and 49 years old in good health. Sequenced material: CD4+ Th1 cells sorted from blood. Reading the label with the study, this specimen's cell subset or site is: CD4+CD25-CD294- T helper 1 cells. The nucleotides are TGCGCCAGCAGCGCGGACAGAGCCACAGATACGCAGTATTTT. Its coded protein is CASSADRATDTQYF.